This T cell receptor (beta chain) was documented in a study of radiation and T cells in renal cell carcinoma. Clones were read by immunoSEQ multiplex PCR, and TCRdb kept only the in-frame ones, dropping some. Of about 86,000 clones listed, 85% are singletons. Time point noted: blood 4 weeks post-SBRT, at nephrectomy. Treatment described: 15 Gy SBRT to primary tumor, nephrectomy 4 weeks later. CDR3 length: 16 amino acids. Per the germline V gene, CDR1 is MGHRA and CDR2 is YSYEKL. V trimming: 3 bases; J trimming: 2 bases; junction bases outside the gene matches: 6. The receptor was isolated from a man aged 45-65 years with renal cell carcinoma. The material was blood, obtained from a patient whose treatment included radiotherapy and nephrectomy. The V call is TRBV4-1, the J call TRBJ2-7; 11 bases map to TRBD2. In DNA, the CDR3 is TGCGCCAGCAGCCACACCGGGACTAGCGGAGCCTACGAGCAGTACTTC. Protein product: CASSHTGTSGAYEQYF.